This T cell receptor (beta chain) was recorded in a study of T cells in Graves' hyperthyroidism and ophthalmopathy. Whole-study findings and limits: The blood repertoire included most of the expanded thyroid clonotypes above 0.001.

Turning to this clonotype: Its antigen is not known.

The V segment lost 0 bases and the J segment 6 bases; nucleotides outside the gene matches: 9. Germline assignment: CDR1 DFQATT and CDR2 SNEGSKA (reference sequence). The CDR3 sequence is 15 residues long. RNA transcripts yielded amplified TCR beta CDR3 regions. HTBI primers were employed in a first-round RT-PCR of the TCR CDR3. TCRdb reanalysed the multiplex PCR reads using MiXCR and keeps one entry per CDR3 protein. Of hundreds of thousands of distinct CDR3 sequences listed, about 45% are singletons. The sequence came from an adult man with Graves' disease, either hyperthyroidism or ophthalmopathy (not recorded which). V is TRBV20-1 and J is TRBJ2-5, with 8 positions matching TRBD1. The sample comprised peripheral blood or thyroid tissue (not recorded which). The CDR3 loop is CSARDPGTGPQTQYF. In DNA, the CDR3 is TGCAGTGCTAGAGACCCGGGGACAGGCCCTCAGACCCAGTACTTC.